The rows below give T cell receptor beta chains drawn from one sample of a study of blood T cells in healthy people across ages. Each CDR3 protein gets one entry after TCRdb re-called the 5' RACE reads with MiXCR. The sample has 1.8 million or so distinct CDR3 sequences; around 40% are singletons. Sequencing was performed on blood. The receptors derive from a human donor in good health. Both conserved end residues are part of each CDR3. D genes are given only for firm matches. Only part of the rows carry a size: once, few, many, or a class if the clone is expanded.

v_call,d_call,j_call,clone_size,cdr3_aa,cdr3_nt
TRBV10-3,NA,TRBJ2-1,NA,CAISEPQVVQFF,TGTGCCATCAGTGAGCCCCAGGTTGTGCAGTTCTTC
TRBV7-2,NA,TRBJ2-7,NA,CASSLVLGGSPYEQYF,TGTGCCAGCAGCTTAGTTTTAGGGGGTAGCCCCTACGAGCAGTACTTC
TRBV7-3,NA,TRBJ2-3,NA,CASSSQQGDTDTQYF,TGTGCCAGCAGCTCCCAACAGGGTGACACAGATACGCAGTATTTT
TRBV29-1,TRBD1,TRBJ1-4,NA,CSVLGQATNEELFF,TGCAGCGTCCTTGGACAGGCAACTAATGAAGAACTGTTTTTT
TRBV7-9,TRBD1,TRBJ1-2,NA,CASSLGQFGARSYGYTF,TGCGCCAGCAGCCTGGGACAGTTCGGCGCCAGGTCCTATGGCTACACCTTC
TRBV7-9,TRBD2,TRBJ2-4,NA,CASSFGGEGSDIQYF,TGTGCCAGCAGCTTTGGTGGGGAGGGAAGCGACATTCAGTACTTC
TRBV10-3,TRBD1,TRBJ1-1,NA,CAISDWDRARTEAFF,TGTGCCATCAGTGACTGGGACAGGGCTAGGACTGAAGCTTTCTTT
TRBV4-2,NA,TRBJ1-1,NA,CASSHPREAFF,TGTGCCAGCAGCCACCCCCGTGAAGCTTTCTTT
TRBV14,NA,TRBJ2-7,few,CASSQEEGQTYEQYF,TGTGCCAGCAGCCAAGAAGAAGGACAGACCTACGAGCAGTACTTC
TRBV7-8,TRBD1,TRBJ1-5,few,CASSLVGGQGGGAHQPQHF,TGTGCCAGCAGCTTAGTTGGAGGACAGGGAGGGGGGGCACATCAGCCCCAGCATTTT
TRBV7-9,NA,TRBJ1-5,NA,CASSLWEGQPQHF,TGTGCCAGCAGCTTATGGGAGGGCCAGCCCCAGCATTTT
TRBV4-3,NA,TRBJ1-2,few,CASSQDWGQKAGTF,TGCGCCAGCAGCCAAGATTGGGGGCAAAAAGCAGGCACCTTC
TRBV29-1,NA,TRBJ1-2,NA,CSVGGVSGGYTF,TGCAGCGTTGGGGGTGTTTCGGGTGGCTACACCTTC
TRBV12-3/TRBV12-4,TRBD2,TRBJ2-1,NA,CASSHAGGFYNEQFF,TGTGCCAGCAGTCACGCGGGGGGGTTCTACAATGAGCAGTTCTTC
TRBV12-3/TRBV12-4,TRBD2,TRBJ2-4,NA,CASSFARRGGLQLAKNIQYF,TGTGCCAGCAGTTTTGCAAGACGCGGGGGACTACAACTAGCCAAAAACATTCAGTACTTC
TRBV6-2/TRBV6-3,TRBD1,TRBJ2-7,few,CASSFPRDRPSYEQYF,TGTGCCAGCAGTTTCCCCCGGGACAGGCCTTCCTACGAGCAGTACTTC
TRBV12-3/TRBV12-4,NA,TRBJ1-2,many,CASSRSGYTF,TGTGCCAGCAGCAGATCTGGCTACACCTTC
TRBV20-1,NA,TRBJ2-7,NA,CSASLDRRGNEQYF,TGCAGTGCTAGTCTAGACAGGAGGGGGAACGAGCAGTACTTC
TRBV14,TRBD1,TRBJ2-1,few,CASKGTGWNNEQFF,TGTGCCAGCAAGGGGACAGGGTGGAACAATGAGCAGTTCTTC
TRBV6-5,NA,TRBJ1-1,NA,CASSYPWGQGLGYTEAFF,TGTGCCAGCAGTTACCCCTGGGGGCAGGGACTAGGGTACACTGAAGCTTTCTTT
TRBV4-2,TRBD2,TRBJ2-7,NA,CASSQILAGVDEQYF,TGTGCCAGCAGCCAAATCCTAGCGGGAGTCGACGAGCAGTACTTC
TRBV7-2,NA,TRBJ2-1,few,CASSPLVLEQFF,TGTGCCAGCAGCCCCTTAGTCCTCGAGCAGTTCTTC
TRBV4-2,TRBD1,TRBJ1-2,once,CASSQDMRQGMDYGYTF,TGTGCCAGCAGCCAAGATATGAGACAGGGGATGGACTATGGCTACACCTTC
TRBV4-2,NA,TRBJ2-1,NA,CASSQPLRGTTSDEQFF,TGTGCCAGCAGCCAACCCCTTCGGGGGACCACCTCAGATGAGCAGTTCTTC
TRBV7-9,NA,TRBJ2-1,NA,CASSLGPRTAVSHYNEQFF,TGTGCCAGCAGCTTAGGGCCCAGGACAGCGGTATCCCATTACAATGAGCAGTTCTTC
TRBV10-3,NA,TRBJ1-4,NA,CAISEFGGATEKLFF,TGTGCCATCAGTGAGTTTGGAGGGGCTACTGAAAAACTGTTTTTT
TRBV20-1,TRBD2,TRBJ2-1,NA,CSAGRLAGRLNEQFF,TGCAGTGCTGGGAGACTAGCGGGGAGACTTAATGAGCAGTTCTTC
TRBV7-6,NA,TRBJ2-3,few,CASSHPHGGRVDTQYF,TGTGCCAGCAGTCACCCTCACGGGGGGCGCGTAGATACGCAGTATTTT
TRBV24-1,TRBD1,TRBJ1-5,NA,CATSDPGQGNSNQPQHF,TGTGCCACCAGTGACCCGGGACAGGGCAATAGCAATCAGCCCCAGCATTTT
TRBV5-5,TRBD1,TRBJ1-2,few,CASSLGGTGYNYGYTF,TGTGCCAGCAGCTTGGGGGGGACAGGATATAACTATGGCTACACCTTC
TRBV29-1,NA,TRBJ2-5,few,CAYSQLIQETQYF,TGCGCCTACTCACAGTTGATTCAAGAGACCCAGTACTTC
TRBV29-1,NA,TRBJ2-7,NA,CSVFGSYEQYF,TGCAGCGTTTTCGGTTCCTACGAGCAGTACTTC
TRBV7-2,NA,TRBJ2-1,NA,CASSSQYKQFF,TGTGCCAGCAGTTCCCAGTACAAGCAGTTCTTC
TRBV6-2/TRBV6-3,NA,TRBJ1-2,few,CASSHRDYGYTF,TGTGCCAGCAGTCATAGGGACTATGGCTACACCTTC
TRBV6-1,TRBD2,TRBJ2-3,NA,CAGIQRGDTDTQYF,TGTGCCGGCATTCAGCGGGGAGACACAGATACGCAGTATTTT
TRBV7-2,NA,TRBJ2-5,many,CASSLGGARETQYF,TGTGCCAGCAGCTTAGGGGGGGCGCGGGAGACCCAGTACTTC
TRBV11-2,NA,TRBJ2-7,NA,CASSFGGWASEQYF,TGTGCCAGCAGCTTTGGCGGGTGGGCAAGCGAGCAGTACTTC
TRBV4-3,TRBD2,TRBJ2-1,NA,CASSQPLAGGLEQFF,TGCGCCAGCAGCCAACCACTAGCGGGGGGGCTAGAGCAGTTCTTC
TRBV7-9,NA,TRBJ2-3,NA,CATGRGLASTDTQYF,TGTGCCACGGGCCGGGGATTAGCTAGCACAGATACGCAGTATTTT
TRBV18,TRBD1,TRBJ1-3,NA,CASSPRGDRRKGKTIYF,TGTGCCAGCTCACCGAGGGGGGACAGACGAAAGGGGAAGACCATATATTTT
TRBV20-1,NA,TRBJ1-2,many,CSARARDGYTF,TGCAGTGCTAGAGCCAGGGACGGCTACACCTTC
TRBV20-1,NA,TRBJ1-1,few,CSARSDPNTEAFF,TGCAGTGCTAGATCCGACCCGAACACTGAAGCTTTCTTT
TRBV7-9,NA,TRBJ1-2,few,CASSLEVRGGYGYTF,TGTGCCAGCAGCTTAGAGGTCCGGGGAGGCTATGGCTACACCTTC
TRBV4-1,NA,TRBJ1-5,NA,CASSQEVGPPMPPQHF,TGCGCCAGCAGCCAAGAGGTTGGGCCCCCCATGCCGCCCCAGCATTTT
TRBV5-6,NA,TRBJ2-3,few,CASSFLGLQYF,TGTGCCAGCAGCTTTCTAGGGTTGCAGTATTTT
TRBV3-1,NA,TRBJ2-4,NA,CASSQDLSIAKNIQYF,TGTGCCAGCAGCCAAGATCTTTCGATAGCCAAAAACATTCAGTACTTC
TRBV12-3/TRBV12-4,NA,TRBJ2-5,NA,CASNRGIQETQYF,TGTGCCAGCAATCGGGGAATACAAGAGACCCAGTACTTC
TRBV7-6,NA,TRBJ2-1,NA,CASSLGFQGNEQFF,TGTGCCAGCAGCTTGGGGTTCCAGGGAAATGAGCAGTTCTTC
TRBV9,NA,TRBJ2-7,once,CASSAAGVGEQYF,TGTGCCAGCAGCGCTGCAGGGGTGGGCGAGCAGTACTTC
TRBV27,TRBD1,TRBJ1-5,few,CASHTGGGSNQPQHF,TGTGCCAGCCACACAGGGGGGGGTAGCAATCAGCCCCAGCATTTT
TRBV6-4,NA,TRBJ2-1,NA,CASSDGFYEQFF,TGTGCCAGCAGTGACGGGTTCTATGAGCAGTTCTTC
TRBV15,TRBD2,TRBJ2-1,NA,CATSSPQRGVNEQFF,TGTGCCACCAGCAGCCCACAGCGGGGGGTTAATGAGCAGTTCTTC
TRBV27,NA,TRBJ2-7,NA,CAIPIVRTLREQYF,TGTGCCATCCCGATCGTCCGGACGTTGAGGGAGCAGTACTTC
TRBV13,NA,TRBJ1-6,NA,CASSSRHSLNSPLHF,TGTGCCAGCAGCTCCCGACATTCCCTTAATTCACCCCTCCACTTT
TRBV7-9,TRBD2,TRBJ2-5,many,CASSHSGGEETQYF,TGTGCCAGCAGCCATAGCGGGGGGGAAGAGACCCAGTACTTC
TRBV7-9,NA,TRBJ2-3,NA,CASSLDPGDTQYF,TGTGCCAGCAGCTTAGACCCGGGAGATACGCAGTATTTT
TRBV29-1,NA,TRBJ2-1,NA,CSVEDRTGAYEQFF,TGCAGCGTTGAAGACAGAACGGGGGCCTATGAGCAGTTCTTC
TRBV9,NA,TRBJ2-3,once,CASSVANPADTQYF,TGTGCCAGCAGCGTAGCCAACCCAGCAGATACGCAGTATTTT
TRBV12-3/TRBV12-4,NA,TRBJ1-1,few,CASSPIPSTKRIEAFF,TGTGCCAGCAGTCCCATTCCCTCTACAAAGCGCATTGAAGCTTTCTTT
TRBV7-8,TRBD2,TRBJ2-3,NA,CASSLSRTSGGARTDTQYF,TGTGCCAGCAGCTTATCCCGGACTAGCGGGGGCGCCCGCACAGATACGCAGTATTTT